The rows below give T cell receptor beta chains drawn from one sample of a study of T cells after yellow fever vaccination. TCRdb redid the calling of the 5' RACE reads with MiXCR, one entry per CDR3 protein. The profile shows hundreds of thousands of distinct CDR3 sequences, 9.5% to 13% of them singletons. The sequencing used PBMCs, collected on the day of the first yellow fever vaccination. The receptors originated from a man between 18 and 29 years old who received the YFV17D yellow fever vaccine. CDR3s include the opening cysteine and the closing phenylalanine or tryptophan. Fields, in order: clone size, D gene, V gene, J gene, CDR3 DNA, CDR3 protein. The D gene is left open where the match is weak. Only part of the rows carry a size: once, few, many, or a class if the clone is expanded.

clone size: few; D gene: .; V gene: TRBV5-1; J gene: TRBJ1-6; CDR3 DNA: TGCGCCAGCAGCTTGGAGGTCCTTCGGAATTCACCCCTCCACTTT; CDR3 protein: CASSLEVLRNSPLHF
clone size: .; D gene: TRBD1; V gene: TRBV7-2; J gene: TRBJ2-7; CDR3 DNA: TGTGCCAGCAGCCCTACCGGACAGGGGATGGCCTACGAGCAGTACTTC; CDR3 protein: CASSPTGQGMAYEQYF
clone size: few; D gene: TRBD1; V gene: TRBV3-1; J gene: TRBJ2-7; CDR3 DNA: TGTGCCAGCAGCCAAGAGTGGGGACAGGGTAAAAGGTGGGCCTCCTACGAGCAGTACTTC; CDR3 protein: CASSQEWGQGKRWASYEQYF
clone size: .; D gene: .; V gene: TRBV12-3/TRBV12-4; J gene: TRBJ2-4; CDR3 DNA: TGTGCCAGCAGGGTGGGCGGGCTAGCCAAAAACATTCAGTACTTC; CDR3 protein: CASRVGGLAKNIQYF
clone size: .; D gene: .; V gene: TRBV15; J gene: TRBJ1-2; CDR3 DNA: TGTGCCACCAGTGACGGGGCGGTCCCCTATGGCTACACCTTC; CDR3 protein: CATSDGAVPYGYTF
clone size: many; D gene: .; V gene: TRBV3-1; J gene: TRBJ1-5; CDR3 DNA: TGTGCCAGCAGCCCCGGTCCGGGGAGCAATCAGCCCCAGCATTTT; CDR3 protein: CASSPGPGSNQPQHF
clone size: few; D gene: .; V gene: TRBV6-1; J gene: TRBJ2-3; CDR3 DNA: TGTGCCAGCGGCCGGGCCTTGGGGGGGCATACAGATACGCAGTATTTT; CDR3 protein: CASGRALGGHTDTQYF
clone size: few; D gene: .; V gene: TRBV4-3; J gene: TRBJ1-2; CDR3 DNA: TGCGCCAGCAGCCATGAATATGGCTACACCTTC; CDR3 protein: CASSHEYGYTF
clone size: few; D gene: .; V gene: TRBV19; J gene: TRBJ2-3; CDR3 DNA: TGTGCCGCCGGACAGGGAGGGGATTTGTATTTT; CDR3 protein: CAAGQGGDLYF
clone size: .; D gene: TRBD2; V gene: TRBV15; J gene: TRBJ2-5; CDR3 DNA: TGTGCCACCAGCAGCCGGACTAGCGGGTACCAAGAGACCCAGTACTTC; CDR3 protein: CATSSRTSGYQETQYF
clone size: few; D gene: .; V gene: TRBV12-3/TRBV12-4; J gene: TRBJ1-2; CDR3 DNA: TGTGCCAGCAGTCCAAACTCCGGGCAATATGGCTACACCTTC; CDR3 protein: CASSPNSGQYGYTF
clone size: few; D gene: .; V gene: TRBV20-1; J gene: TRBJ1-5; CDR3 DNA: TGCAGTGCTAGAGAAGGGAACAGCAATCAGCCCCAGCATTTT; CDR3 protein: CSAREGNSNQPQHF
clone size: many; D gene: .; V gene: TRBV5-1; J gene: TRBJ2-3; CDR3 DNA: TGCGCCAGCAGCCTCGTACCAGATACGCAGTATTTT; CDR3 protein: CASSLVPDTQYF
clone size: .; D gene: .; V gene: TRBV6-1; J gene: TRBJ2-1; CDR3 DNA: TGTGCCAGCAGACAATATCGGGACACCCAAGGAAGTGAGCAGTTCTTC; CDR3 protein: CASRQYRDTQGSEQFF
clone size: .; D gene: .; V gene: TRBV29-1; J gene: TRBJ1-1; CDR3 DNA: TGCAGCGTTCGCATATTCAACACTGAAGCTTTCTTT; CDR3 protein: CSVRIFNTEAFF
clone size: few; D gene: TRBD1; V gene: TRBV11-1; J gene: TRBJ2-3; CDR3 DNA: TGTGCCAGCAGCTTAGCCCCACAGGGGGCGGGTACAGATACGCAGTATTTT; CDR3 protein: CASSLAPQGAGTDTQYF
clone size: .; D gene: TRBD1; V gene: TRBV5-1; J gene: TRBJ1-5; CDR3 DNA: TGCGCCAGCAGCACGACAGGGGCCTGGCCCCAGCATTTT; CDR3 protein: CASSTTGAWPQHF
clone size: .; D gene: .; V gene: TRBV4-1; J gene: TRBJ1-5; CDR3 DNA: TGCGCCAGCAGCCAAGGCCTTGTGACAGATAGCAATCAGCCCCAGCATTTT; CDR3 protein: CASSQGLVTDSNQPQHF
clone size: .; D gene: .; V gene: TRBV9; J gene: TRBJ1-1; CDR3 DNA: TGTGCCCCGACTGAAGCTTTCTTT; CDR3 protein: CAPTEAFF
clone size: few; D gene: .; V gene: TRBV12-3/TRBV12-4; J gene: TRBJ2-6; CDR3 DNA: TGTGCCAGCAGTTTTTGGGGGGCTGGGGCCAACGTCCTGACTTTC; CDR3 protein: CASSFWGAGANVLTF
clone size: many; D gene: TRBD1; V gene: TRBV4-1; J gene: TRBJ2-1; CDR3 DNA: TGCGCCAGCAGCCAAGATTCAGGGGGCGGTTACAATGAGCAGTTCTTC; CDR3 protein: CASSQDSGGGYNEQFF
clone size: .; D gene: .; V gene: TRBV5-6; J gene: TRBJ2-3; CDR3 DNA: TGTGCCAGCACCGTGGGAGATACGCAGTATTTT; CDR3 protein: CASTVGDTQYF
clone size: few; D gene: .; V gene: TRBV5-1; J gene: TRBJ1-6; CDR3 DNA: TGCGCCAGCAGCTTGGCCGCACAGGGTCATTCACCCCTCCACTTT; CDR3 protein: CASSLAAQGHSPLHF
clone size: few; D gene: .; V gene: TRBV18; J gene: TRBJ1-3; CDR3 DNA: TGTGCCAGCTCACCGCGACAGTCTGGAAACACCATATATTTT; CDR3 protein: CASSPRQSGNTIYF
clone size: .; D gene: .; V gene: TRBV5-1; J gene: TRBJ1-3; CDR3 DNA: TGCGCCAGCAGCTCCCTCCCCGGGACCCGAAACACCATATATTTT; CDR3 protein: CASSSLPGTRNTIYF
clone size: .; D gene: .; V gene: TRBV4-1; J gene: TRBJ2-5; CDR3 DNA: TGCGCCAGCAGCCACCTGAGCGAGGAGCAAGAGACCCAGTACTTC; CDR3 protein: CASSHLSEEQETQYF
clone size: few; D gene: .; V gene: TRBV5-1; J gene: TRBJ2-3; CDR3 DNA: TGCGCCAGCCATGCCGGGACGGCGACCACAGATACGCAGTATTTT; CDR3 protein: CASHAGTATTDTQYF
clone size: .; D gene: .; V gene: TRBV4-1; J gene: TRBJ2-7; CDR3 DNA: TGCGCCAGCAGCCAAATGTATGGAGAGCAGTACTTC; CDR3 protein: CASSQMYGEQYF
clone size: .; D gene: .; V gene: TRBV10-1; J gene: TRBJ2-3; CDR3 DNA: TGCGCCAGCAGTGAGTCTCCTTCAGATACGCAGTATTTT; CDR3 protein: CASSESPSDTQYF
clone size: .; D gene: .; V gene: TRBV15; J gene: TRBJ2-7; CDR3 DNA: TGTGCCACCAGCGGGGGGGGGGCGATCCACGAGCAGTACTTC; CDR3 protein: CATSGGGAIHEQYF
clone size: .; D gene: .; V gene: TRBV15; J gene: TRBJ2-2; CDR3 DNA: TGTGCCACCAGCAGAGAGGACAACACCGGGGAGCTGTTTTTT; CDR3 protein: CATSREDNTGELFF
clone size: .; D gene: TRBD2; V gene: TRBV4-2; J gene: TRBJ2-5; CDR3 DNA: TGTGCCAGCAGCCTTTACGGACTAGCGGGGAAAGAGACCCAGTACTTC; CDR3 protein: CASSLYGLAGKETQYF
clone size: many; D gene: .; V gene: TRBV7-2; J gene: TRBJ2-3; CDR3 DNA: TGTGCCAGCAGCCCGCCACAAAATACGCAGTATTTT; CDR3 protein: CASSPPQNTQYF
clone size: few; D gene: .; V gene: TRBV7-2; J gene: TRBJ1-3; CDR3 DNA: TGTGCCAGCAGCTCGGAGTGGAACACCATATATTTT; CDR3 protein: CASSSEWNTIYF
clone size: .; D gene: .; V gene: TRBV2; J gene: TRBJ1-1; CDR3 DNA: TGTGCCAGCAGTGCCCGGGGCCCGAACACTGAAGCTTTCTTT; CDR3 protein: CASSARGPNTEAFF
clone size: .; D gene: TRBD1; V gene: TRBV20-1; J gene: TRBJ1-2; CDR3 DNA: TGCAGTGCTAGAAGAGACAGGGGACCTGGCTACACCTTC; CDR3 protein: CSARRDRGPGYTF
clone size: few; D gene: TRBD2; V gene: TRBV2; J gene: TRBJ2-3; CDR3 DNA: TGTGCCAGTGTTCGGACTAGCGGGGAATTAGATACGCAGTATTTT; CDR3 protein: CASVRTSGELDTQYF